Presented here are 5 T cell receptor beta chains from one specimen sequenced in a study of cytomegalovirus exposure and HLA in healthy donors. Primers included in the PCR were 60 Vbeta and 13 Jbeta primers. Here immunoSEQ multiplex PCR was the method, and the copy in TCRdb shows in-frame clones only, minus some. The table shows roughly 200,000 clones, with just under 70% occurring only once. Sequencing used PBMCs. Every receptor here comes from a man aged 35-49 years in good health and CMV-seropositive.

This clone was counted a few times. The gene calls are TRBV13 and TRBJ2-3, with a tentative D call TRBD2 (5 bases). V was trimmed by 4 bases and J by 0 bases, leaving 17 bases between them. The CDR3 length is 17 residues. Per the germline V gene, CDR1 is PRHDT and CDR2 is FYEKMQ (reference sequence). The DNA of the CDR3 is TGTGCCAGCAGCTCCGGGGTCGGCGGTTCTAGCACAGATACGCAGTATTTT. Translating gives CASSSGVGGSSTDTQYF.

The V call is TRBV7-9, the J call TRBJ2-4, with 9 bases aligning to TRBD2. V lost 3 bases, J lost 5 bases, and 5 bases stayed unmatched. CDR1 is SEHNR and CDR2 is FQNEAQ in the germline V gene (reference sequence). CDR3 length: 15 residues. This CDR3 is CASSLGSGGQNIQYF. CDR3 nucleotides: TGTGCCAGCAGCTTGGGTAGCGGGGGACAAAACATTCAGTACTTC.

This clone appeared once. The chain has TRBV7-8 and TRBJ2-3; 7 bases are shared with TRBD2. Germline CDR1 is SGHVS and CDR2 is FQNEAQ. CDR3 length: 15 residues. Trimming cost V 5 bases and J 2 bases; bases outside gene matches: 7. CDR3: CASSRSGTNTDTQYF. CDR3 nucleotides: TGTGCCAGCAGCCGCAGCGGGACCAACACAGATACGCAGTATTTT.

The chain carries TRBV5-6 and TRBJ2-7; D may be TRBD2 (5 bases). The V gene's germline CDR1 is SGHDT and CDR2 YYEEEE. This CDR3 comprises 14 residues. The ends were cut back, 4 bases at V and 6 bases at J, with 17 bases in the middle. CDR3 protein: CASSPGSGPGEQYF. CDR3 sequence (DNA): TGTGCCAGCAGCCCGGGGTCGGGCCCTGGCGAGCAGTACTTC.

Details on this clone: The germline gene is not matched at one end of the junction; a read error may be the cause. The same CDR3 arises from other DNA sequences in this sample as well. V gene TRBV28 combines with J gene TRBJ1-1; D is perhaps TRBD1 (6 bases). Germline V gives CDR1 MDHEN, CDR2 SYDVKM. CDR3 length: 16 residues. The CDR3 DNA is TGTGCCAGCAGTTTATTTAAGGGAACGGGGACAACTGAGGCTTTCTTT. Translation: CASSLFKGTGTTEAFF.